These 9 T cell receptor beta chains came from one sample sequenced in a study of cytomegalovirus exposure and HLA in healthy donors. 60 Vbeta and 13 Jbeta primers were used in PCR. The table came from immunoSEQ multiplex PCR; TCRdb's copy has only in-frame clones and leaves some out. This table holds roughly 13,000 clones, roughly 64% found once. Sequencing was performed on PBMCs. Source of these receptors: a woman aged 45-59 years in good health and CMV-seropositive.

The table lists this clone with a few counts. The chain recombines TRBV6-1 with TRBJ1-2; D might be TRBD1 (5 bases). Germline CDR1 and CDR2: MNHNS and SASEGT. With 3 bases removed from V and 4 bases from J, the gap between germline ends came to 9 bases. This CDR3 is 13 amino acids long. The CDR3, as DNA: TGTGCCAGCAGTGAGGGGGGTGCCTATGGCTACACCTTC. Protein: CASSEGGAYGYTF.

This chain connects TRBV6-5 to TRBJ2-7, with 7 nucleotides matching TRBD1. V dropped 5 bases and J dropped 3; count of bases not matched to a gene: 7. This CDR3 comprises 14 residues. Germline values: CDR1 MNHEY, CDR2 SVGAGI. The CDR3 coding sequence is TGTGCCAGCAGTCGACAGGGAAGTGGCTACGAGCAGTACTTC. Translating it yields CASSRQGSGYEQYF.

The rearrangement uses TRBV18 and TRBJ1-1; D ambiguous. The ends were cut back, 2 bases at V and 6 bases at J, with 13 bases in the middle. In germline, CDR1 is KGHSH, CDR2 LQKENI. The CDR3 consists of 14 residues. The CDR3 bases are TGTGCCAGCTCACCAAAAGGAGTAAACGCTGAAGCTTTCTTT. Protein sequence: CASSPKGVNAEAFF. Filled out from reference TRBV18 and TRBJ1-1, the complete variable domain reads NAGVMQNPRHLVRRRGQEARLRCSPMKGHSHVYWYRQLPEEGLKFMVYLQKENIIDESGMPKERFSAEFPKEGPSILRIQQVVRGDSAAYFCASSPKGVNAEAFFGQGTRLTVV.

This clone came up once. The V call is TRBV4-1, the J call TRBJ2-4; 10 bases are shared with TRBD1. The CDR3 loop spans 19 amino acids. CDR1 and CDR2 from the germline V gene are MGHRA and YSYEKL. J lost 1 base, V lost 3 bases, and 12 bases had no gene match. For the CDR3, the DNA is TGCGCCAGCAGCCATCTGGGACAGGGGAATATGATGGCCAAAAACATTCAGTACTTC. Amino acids: CASSHLGQGNMMAKNIQYF.

The rearrangement uses TRBV28 and TRBJ1-5; perhaps TRBD1 as D (5 bases). V was cut by 8 bases and J by 4 bases, with 15 bases left in between. Per germline, CDR1 MDHEN and CDR2 SYDVKM. This CDR3 spans 14 amino acids. In nucleotides, the CDR3 is TGTGCCAGCTCCTCCCTCGGGGGAAATCAGCCCCAGCATTTT. Protein product: CASSSLGGNQPQHF.

The chain employs TRBV30 and TRBJ2-4; D not certain. V lost 0 bases to trimming and J lost 6 bases, with 6 bases between them. Germline V lookup: CDR1 GTSNPN, CDR2 SVGIG (reference sequence). CDR3 length: 12 amino acids. In nucleotides, the CDR3 is TGTGCCTGGAGTGTCTCCCTAAACATTCAGTACTTC. This gives the protein CAWSVSLNIQYF.

This chain links TRBV13 with TRBJ2-1; D not resolved. Trimming removed 2 bases from V and 7 bases from J, with 6 bases in between. This CDR3 has 12 residues. Germline assignment: CDR1 PRHDT and CDR2 FYEKMQ (reference sequence). CDR3 loop: CASSLSRNEQFF. DNA of the CDR3: TGTGCCAGCAGCTTATCTCGGAATGAGCAGTTCTTC.

This clone has only a few counts. The rearrangement joins TRBV30 to TRBJ1-1; the match to TRBD1 covers 10 bases. Germline assignment: CDR1 GTSNPN and CDR2 SVGIG (reference sequence). The CDR3 spans 14 residues. Unmatched junction bases numbered 2, after V lost 0 bases and J lost 4 bases. The CDR3 DNA reads TGTGCCTGGAGTGTAAGGACAGGGGGCACTGAAGCTTTCTTT. Protein product: CAWSVRTGGTEAFF.

As DNA, the CDR3 is TGCAGCGTTGGGGGGACAGGGTCCTACGAGCAGTACTTC. Protein sequence: CSVGGTGSYEQYF. The chain carries TRBV29-1 and TRBJ2-7, with 9 bases lining up with TRBD1. Trimming removed 4 bases from V and 1 base from J; junction bases left unmatched: 2. This CDR3 has 13 residues. The V gene's germline CDR1 is SQVTM and CDR2 ANQGSEA.